The rows below give T cell receptor beta chains drawn from one sample of a study of cytomegalovirus exposure and HLA in healthy donors. Produced via immunoSEQ multiplex PCR; TCRdb's table is partial and in-frame only. Of approximately 110,000 clones detected, around three quarters appear once; the ten largest clones hold around 2.5%. Sequencing input: PBMCs. All receptors come from a man over 45 in good health and CMV-seropositive. Both conserved end residues are part of each CDR3. A D gene is named only where the DNA matches it firmly. The size of a clone is reported for some rows only, either as once, few or many, or as a class for expanded clones.

>16|TRBV5-1|TRBD1|TRBJ1-4|.
CASSGTPGQGDEKLFF
TGCGCCAGCAGCGGGACTCCGGGACAGGGTGATGAAAAACTGTTTTTT
>16|TRBV5-5|TRBD1|TRBJ1-2|.
CASSLNWDRGREGYTF
TGTGCCAGCAGCTTGAATTGGGACAGGGGGCGTGAAGGCTACACCTTC
>15|TRBV7-8|TRBD1|TRBJ2-6|.
CASSPTGFGANVLTF
TGTGCCAGCAGCCCGACAGGGTTTGGGGCCAACGTCCTGACTTTC
>16|TRBV5-1|TRBD1|TRBJ2-7|.
CASSKAGTGAIHEQYF
TGCGCCAGCAGCAAAGCCGGGACAGGGGCGATCCACGAGCAGTACTTC
>14|TRBV19|TRBD1|TRBJ1-5|.
CASSISGGGQPQHF
TGTGCCAGTAGTATCTCAGGGGGCGGTCAGCCCCAGCATTTT
>15|TRBV9|TRBD2|TRBJ2-1|.
CASSVASGIYNGQFF
TGTGCCAGCAGCGTAGCTAGCGGGATTTACAATGGGCAGTTCTTC
>16|TRBV9|.|TRBJ1-3|.
CASSGKTGYSGNTIHF
TGTGCCAGCAGCGGAAAGACAGGCTACTCTGGAAACACCATACATTTT
>15|TRBV9|TRBD2|TRBJ2-5|.
CASSVAGPSGETQYF
TGTGCCAGCAGCGTAGCCGGCCCTAGCGGGGAGACCCAGTACTTC
>12|TRBV19|.|TRBJ1-5|few
CASSPSYQPQHF
TGTGCCAGTAGTCCCTCCTATCAGCCCCAGCATTTT
>15|TRBV7-3|TRBD2|TRBJ2-1|.
CASSLLAGPFNEQFF
TGTGCCAGCAGCTTACTAGCGGGACCCTTTAATGAGCAGTTCTTC
>12|TRBV28|.|TRBJ1-2|.
CASSLGGNGYTF
TGTGCCAGCAGTTTAGGGGGGAATGGCTACACCTTC
>15|TRBV6-5|.|TRBJ1-2|few
CASSTYRGSNYGYTF
TGTGCCAGCAGTACTTATCGAGGGAGTAACTATGGCTACACCTTC
>12|TRBV2|.|TRBJ2-5|.
CASTGTGETQYF
TGTGCCAGCACCGGGACTGGGGAGACCCAGTACTTC
>20|TRBV5-1|TRBD2|TRBJ2-1|.
CASSLSLRPLTSGGYNQQFF
TGCGCCAGCAGCTTGTCCCTTCGACCACTAACTAGCGGGGGCTACAATCAGCAGTTCTTC
>17|TRBV5-4|TRBD1|TRBJ1-3|many
CASSHSRQGARGNTIYF
TGTGCCAGCAGCCATAGTCGACAGGGGGCGCGTGGAAACACCATATATTTT
>16|TRBV4-1|.|TRBJ2-3|.
CASTPSSLGGTDTQYF
TGCGCCAGCACCCCCTCGTCGTTGGGAGGCACAGATACGCAGTATTTT
>13|TRBV2|.|TRBJ2-1|.
CASSRGLDNEQFF
TGTGCCAGCAGTCGGGGGTTAGACAATGAGCAGTTCTTC
>15|TRBV6-5|TRBD1|TRBJ2-7|.
CASSVRDRLTYEQYF
TGTGCCAGCAGTGTCCGGGACAGGCTTACCTACGAGCAGTACTTC
>16|TRBV9|.|TRBJ2-7|once
CASSVGAGISTYEQYF
TGTGCCAGCAGCGTAGGAGCCGGGATTTCAACCTACGAGCAGTACTTC
>13|TRBV19|.|TRBJ1-1|.
CASSPPMNTEAFF
TGTGCCAGTAGTCCCCCCATGAACACTGAAGCTTTCTTT
>17|TRBV2|.|TRBJ2-1|.
CASTPQGGLFPYNEQFF
TGTGCCAGCACCCCCCAGGGTGGACTATTCCCATACAATGAGCAGTTCTTC
>16|TRBV9|.|TRBJ2-2|.
CASSLTPSRGTGELFF
TGTGCCAGCAGCCTAACCCCCAGTCGGGGGACGGGGGAGCTGTTTTTT
>16|TRBV13|TRBD1|TRBJ1-2|.
CASSLGLEGAGYGYTF
TGTGCCAGCAGCTTAGGCCTAGAGGGGGCGGGCTATGGCTACACCTTC
>14|TRBV9|.|TRBJ2-3|.
CASSQGISTDTQYF
TGTGCCAGCAGCCAGGGGATTAGTACAGATACGCAGTATTTT
>14|TRBV5-5|.|TRBJ2-7|.
CASSFGGASYEQYF
TGTGCCAGCAGCTTCGGCGGTGCATCCTACGAGCAGTACTTC
>14|TRBV19|.|TRBJ2-7|.
CASSINVDSYEQYF
TGTGCCAGTAGTATTAATGTCGACAGCTACGAGCAGTACTTC
>15|TRBV19|.|TRBJ1-1|.
CATNLAGGINTEAFF
TGTGCCACGAACCTGGCGGGGGGGATTAACACTGAAGCTTTCTTT
>14|TRBV30|TRBD2|TRBJ2-1|few
CAWRTSGRGDEQFF
TGTGCCTGGAGGACTAGCGGGAGGGGGGATGAGCAGTTCTTC
>15|TRBV9|.|TRBJ2-1|.
CASSVASHQDNEQFF
TGTGCCAGCAGCGTAGCTTCACACCAGGACAATGAGCAGTTCTTC
>14|TRBV2|.|TRBJ1-1|.
CASSLLQVGIEAFF
TGTGCCAGCAGCCTCTTACAGGTCGGAATTGAAGCTTTCTTT
>14|TRBV6-1|TRBD1|TRBJ1-2|.
CASSRDRGGYGYTF
TGTGCCAGCAGTCGGGACAGGGGAGGGTATGGCTACACCTTC
>16|TRBV7-2|TRBD2|TRBJ2-1|.
CASSPWGKRGGNEQFF
TGTGCCAGCAGCCCCTGGGGGAAGCGGGGGGGCAATGAGCAGTTCTTC
>16|TRBV4-1|TRBD1|TRBJ1-5|.
CASSQFADREPQPQHF
TGCGCCAGCAGCCAATTCGCGGACAGGGAGCCTCAGCCCCAGCATTTT
>14|TRBV2|TRBD1|TRBJ1-4|.
CASSGQGGNEKLFF
TGTGCCAGCAGCGGACAGGGAGGTAATGAAAAACTGTTTTTT
>15|TRBV6-1|TRBD2|TRBJ2-7|.
CASSEGPSGYYEQYF
TGTGCCAGCAGTGAAGGTCCTAGCGGGTATTACGAGCAGTACTTC
>13|TRBV5-5|TRBD1|TRBJ2-7|.
CASSFGTAYEQYF
TGTGCCAGCAGCTTTGGGACAGCGTACGAGCAGTACTTC
>16|TRBV19|TRBD2|TRBJ2-7|.
CASSSSGTSGSYEQYF
TGTGCCAGTAGTTCCTCCGGGACTAGCGGATCCTACGAGCAGTACTTC
>13|TRBV19|.|TRBJ2-5|.
CASSITSRETQYF
TGTGCCAGTAGTATAACTAGCCGAGAGACCCAGTACTTC
>16|TRBV7-8|TRBD2|TRBJ2-1|.
CASSPPGLALINEQFF
TGTGCCAGCAGCCCCCCCGGACTAGCATTGATCAATGAGCAGTTCTTC
>14|TRBV12-5|TRBD2|TRBJ2-1|.
CASTGLAGGLGQFF
TGTGCTAGTACGGGACTAGCGGGGGGGCTTGGGCAGTTCTTC
>13|TRBV5-1|.|TRBJ2-7|few
CASSLWEGAEQYF
TGCGCCAGCAGCTTGTGGGAAGGGGCCGAGCAGTACTTC
>16|TRBV19|TRBD2|TRBJ2-2|few
CASKGLAGGNTGELFF
TGTGCCAGTAAAGGGCTAGCGGGAGGGAACACCGGGGAGCTGTTTTTT
>15|TRBV19|TRBD1|TRBJ1-6|once
CASRRMDRGVSPLHF
TGTGCCAGTCGCAGAATGGACAGGGGAGTATCACCCCTCCACTTT
>17|TRBV5-1|.|TRBJ2-1|.
CASSLSLGTATYNEQFF
TGCGCCAGCAGCCTTAGCTTAGGGACTGCTACCTACAATGAGCAGTTCTTC
>13|TRBV9|.|TRBJ1-1|.
CASSAPMNTEAFF
TGTGCCAGCAGCGCCCCCATGAACACTGAAGCTTTCTTT
>18|TRBV19|.|TRBJ2-2|.
CASSMTFWGPGHTGELFF
TGTGCCAGTAGTATGACGTTCTGGGGGCCCGGGCACACCGGGGAGCTGTTTTTT
>14|TRBV15|TRBD1|TRBJ1-1|.
CATSTQDRGAEAFF
TGTGCCACCAGCACCCAGGACAGGGGAGCTGAAGCTTTCTTT